This T cell receptor beta chain stems from a study of PD-1 blockade in mismatch repair-deficient tumors. Study-wide background: Patients had more than ten mismatch repair-deficient cancer types, all previously treated and progressing. The study, taken as a whole, reports: After pembrolizumab, tumor-resident clones rose rapidly, then generally contracted before radiologic responses.

A word on this clone: The antigen is unknown.

Germline loops: CDR1 SGHRS, CDR2 YFSETQ. V gave up 4 bases and J gave up 1 base, with 11 bases separating them. The CDR3 consists of 14 residues. Here immunoSEQ multiplex PCR was the method, and the copy in TCRdb shows in-frame clones only, minus some. The sample contains 40,000 to 60,000 clones, more than 65% of which appear only once. Mismatch repair deficiency was confirmed in all patients, by PCR or immunohistochemistry. A few pembrolizumab responders had their TCRs sequenced. This clonotype originated in an adult with mismatch repair-deficient cancer. The starting material was peripheral blood, obtained about 4.5 months after starting pembrolizumab. This rearrangement joins TRBV5-1 to TRBJ2-5; no definite D call. The CDR3 region is CASSIRTGQETQYF. In DNA form, the CDR3 reads TGCGCCAGCAGCATCCGGACGGGCCAAGAGACCCAGTACTTC. Looking up the rest from reference TRBV5-1 and TRBJ2-5 gives the full variable domain: KAGVTQTPRYLIKTRGQQVTLSCSPISGHRSVSWYQQTPGQGLQFLFEYFSETQRNKGNFPGRFSGRQFSNSRSEMNVSTLELGDSALYLCASSIRTGQETQYFGPGTRLLVL.